The clone carrying this T cell receptor (beta chain) is judged large. The antigen remains undetermined. The data were obtained in a study of immune heterogeneity within non-small cell lung tumors. Broader study findings: Local tumor mutational burden, with an R of around 0.34, correlated moderately but significantly with local T-cell clonality. Recurring identical dominant CDR3 beta clonotypes were observed across tumor sites within a patient, together with site-unique high-frequency clones. Individual patients had largely distinct high-frequency T-cell receptor beta clonotypes.

Multiplex PCR amplified TCR beta CDR3 with 32 V and 13 J primers. Each CDR3 protein is one row after TCRdb ran MiXCR on the multiplex PCR reads. The sample yields thousands of distinct CDR3 sequences, around 25% seen once. At 550 to 600 ng per sample, bulk tumor genomic DNA provided the template. Several far-apart biopsies were taken per primary tumor during surgery. The study enrolled patients with untreated, newly diagnosed non-small cell lung cancer who underwent curative surgery. Samples were obtained from newly diagnosed non-small cell lung cancer patients who were having surgery with curative intent. CDR1 MNHNS and CDR2 SASEGT come from the germline V gene. The CDR3 is 13 amino acids. V lost 2 bases to trimming and J lost 3 bases, with 8 bases between them.

This sequence joins TRBV6-1 and TRBJ2-7; D is unresolved. This receptor was obtained from a woman in her sixties or seventies with non-small cell lung cancer. The sample comprised lung tumor tissue. The CDR3 sequence is CASSELANYEQYF. For the CDR3, the DNA is TGTGCCAGCAGTGAATTGGCAAACTACGAGCAGTACTTC.